The 27 T cell receptor beta chains below come from one sample, sequenced in a study of PD-L1 blockade in urothelial cancer. Generated by immunoSEQ multiplex PCR, the TCRdb table keeps only in-frame clones and is missing some. Among roughly 39,000 clones listed, more than 85% were seen once. The sequenced sample was PBMCs, obtained around atezolizumab (anti-PD-L1) treatment. Receptor source: a man between 60 and 75 years old with urothelial cancer.

The chain is built from TRBV2 and TRBJ1-1, with 7 bases fitting TRBD1. Germline V gives CDR1 SNHLY, CDR2 FYNNEI. J was trimmed by 4 bases and V by 4 bases; bases with no gene match: 3. The CDR3 is made up of 13 amino acids. The CDR3 reads CASSATGRTEAFF. The CDR3 bases are TGTGCCAGCAGTGCGACAGGGCGCACTGAAGCTTTCTTT.

The CDR3 is CASSDRVYGYTF. The CDR3 nucleotides read TGCGCCAGCAGCGACAGGGTTTATGGCTACACCTTC. The chain joins TRBV5-1 to TRBJ1-2; TRBD1 matches 7 bases. In germline, CDR1 is SGHRS, CDR2 YFSETQ. V was pared by 4 bases and J by 5 bases, with 2 bases of the junction left unmatched. This CDR3 region has 12 residues.

The V gene is TRBV6-5, the J gene TRBJ2-5, with a possible D match to TRBD2 (5 bases). The V end was cut by 5 bases, the J end by 1 base, with 11 bases between. The CDR3 is 14 residues long. CDR1 MNHEY and CDR2 SVGAGI come from the germline V gene. The CDR3 DNA is TGTGCCAGCAGTCCCGCGGGCCTCCAAGAGACCCAGTACTTC. This translates into CASSPAGLQETQYF.

The rearrangement links TRBV6-6 to TRBJ2-2, with a possible D match to TRBD2 (6 bases). The germline gives CDR1 MNHNY, CDR2 SVGAGI (reference sequence). The V and J ends lost 4 bases and 5 bases respectively, with 17 bases between them. CDR3 length equals 16 residues. CDR3 bases: TGTGCCAGCAGTTCCTCCACAGGCGGAGGGACCGGGGAGCTGTTTTTT. Its translation is CASSSSTGGGTGELFF.

The gene calls are TRBV28 and TRBJ2-5; D remains unclear. There are 12 residues in the CDR3. Germline CDR1 and CDR2: MDHEN and SYDVKM. V was clipped by 2 bases and J by 1 base, with 2 bases between them. The CDR3 reads CASSLRQETQYF. The CDR3 coding sequence is TGTGCCAGCAGTTTACGCCAAGAGACCCAGTACTTC.

The chain combines TRBV7-6 with TRBJ2-3, with 9 bases that match TRBD2. V lost 1 base to trimming and J lost 1 base; unmatched junction nucleotides: 0. The CDR3 is 15 residues long. The germline CDR1 and CDR2 sequences are SGHVS and FNYEAQ. CDR3 region: CASSLGTSGTDTQYF. Written as DNA, the CDR3 is TGTGCCAGCAGCTTAGGGACTAGCGGCACAGATACGCAGTATTTT.

The gene calls are TRBV5-1 and TRBJ2-7, with D tentatively TRBD1 (6 bases). The germline gives CDR1 SGHRS, CDR2 YFSETQ. V was clipped by 4 bases and J by 2 bases, with 16 bases between them. This CDR3 comprises 15 residues. CDR3 sequence (DNA): TGCGCCAGCAGCCCCACAGGGACCCTTACCTACGAGCAGTACTTC. It specifies CASSPTGTLTYEQYF.

This clone came up a few times. The V call is TRBV5-1, the J call TRBJ2-2, with 8 bases fitting TRBD1. CDR3 length: 15 amino acids. Germline CDR1 and CDR2: SGHRS and YFSETQ. V shed 2 bases, J shed 6 bases, and the junction held 6 bases outside the gene matches. The CDR3: CASSLTDRVAGELFF. The CDR3, as DNA: TGCGCCAGCAGCTTAACGGACAGGGTGGCCGGGGAGCTGTTTTTT.

This chain connects TRBV11-3 to TRBJ2-7; no clear D gene. In germline, CDR1 is SGHNT, CDR2 YENEEA. The germline V and J ends were trimmed by 1 base and 0 bases, with 7 bases remaining between them. CDR3 length equals 14 residues. The CDR3 protein is CASSLVASSYEQYF. CDR3 bases: TGTGCCAGCAGCTTAGTGGCTAGCTCCTACGAGCAGTACTTC. Drawing the rest from reference TRBV11-3 and TRBJ2-7, the complete variable domain is EAGVVQSPRYKIIEKKQPVAFWCNPISGHNTLYWYLQNLGQGPELLIRYENEEAVDDSQLPKDRFSAERLKGVDSTLKIQPAELGDSAVYLCASSLVASSYEQYFGPGTRLTVT.

V usage is TRBV11-3 and J usage is TRBJ2-5, with TRBD2 identical over 7 bases. Per the germline V gene, CDR1 is SGHNT and CDR2 is YENEEA. The CDR3 is made up of 16 amino acids. V dropped 2 bases and J dropped 1; count of bases not matched to a gene: 7. The CDR3 DNA reads TGTGCCAGCAGCTTATGGCGGGGGTCCACCCAAGAGACCCAGTACTTC. It encodes CASSLWRGSTQETQYF. The variable domain in full, with the rest retrieved from reference TRBV11-3 and TRBJ2-5, is EAGVVQSPRYKIIEKKQPVAFWCNPISGHNTLYWYLQNLGQGPELLIRYENEEAVDDSQLPKDRFSAERLKGVDSTLKIQPAELGDSAVYLCASSLWRGSTQETQYFGPGTRLLVL.

This clone was seen only once. The V call is TRBV6-5, the J call TRBJ1-2, with 9 nucleotides matching TRBD1. The germline CDR1 and CDR2 sequences are MNHEY and SVGAGI. This CDR3 has 14 residues. The V segment lost 6 bases and the J segment 8 bases; nucleotides outside the gene matches: 10. The DNA of the CDR3 is TGTGCCAGCAGACGGACAGGGGAGATCTTCGGCTACACCTTC. Amino acids: CASRRTGEIFGYTF.

A single count supports this clone. The rearrangement links TRBV28 to TRBJ2-7, with 9 positions matching TRBD1. CDR1 and CDR2 (germline): MDHEN, SYDVKM. J was trimmed by 4 bases and V by 7 bases; bases with no gene match: 11. This CDR3 is built from 15 residues. This CDR3 reads CASTGLGTGFYEQYF. CDR3 DNA: TGTGCCAGCACCGGCCTCGGGACAGGGTTTTACGAGCAGTACTTC.

The chain uses TRBV14 and TRBJ2-5, with 7 bases aligning to TRBD2. Unmatched junction bases numbered 6, after V lost 0 bases and J lost 5 bases. This CDR3 has 15 amino acids. The germline V gene encodes CDR1 SGHDN and CDR2 FVKESK. CDR3 DNA: TGTGCCAGCAGCCAAGATTGGGGGGGTGGGGAGACCCAGTACTTC. Protein: CASSQDWGGGETQYF.

There are a few counts of this clone. The rearrangement links TRBV25-1 to TRBJ1-2, with D perhaps matching TRBD1 (6 bases). The CDR3 length is 11 residues. V lost 6 bases and J 7 bases, leaving 9 bases between the germline ends. Germline V CDR1 and CDR2: MGHDK, SYGVNS. The CDR3 bases are TGTGCCAGCAGGACAGGTTCTGGCTACACCTTC. It specifies CASRTGSGYTF.

The CDR3 DNA reads as TGTGCCAGCAGTTCAGGGACAGGGCCAAATGAAAAACTGTTTTTT. The encoded protein is CASSSGTGPNEKLFF. This chain uses TRBV28 with TRBJ1-4, with 9 bases identical to TRBD1. V trimming: 4 bases; J trimming: 5 bases; junction bases outside the gene matches: 5. CDR1 and CDR2 (germline): MDHEN, SYDVKM. This CDR3 region has 15 residues.

V usage is TRBV15 and J usage is TRBJ1-3; D is perhaps TRBD1 (5 bases). V was trimmed by 0 bases and J by 2 bases, leaving 8 bases between them. This CDR3 is built from 15 residues. CDR1 and CDR2 (germline): LNHNV, YYDKDF (reference sequence). In nucleotides, the CDR3 is TGTGCCACCAGCAGAGATGTGGGGCCTGGAAACACCATATATTTT. Its translation is CATSRDVGPGNTIYF.

The rearrangement uses TRBV6-1 and TRBJ1-4; a weak D match, TRBD1 (6 bases). Trimming stripped 6 bases from V and 4 bases from J, with 12 bases between. The CDR3 has 14 residues. Looked up from germline, CDR1 is MNHNS and CDR2 is SASEGT. CDR3 sequence (DNA): TGTGCCAGCAGCGAGGGGGTGTTTAATGAAAAACTGTTTTTT. Protein: CASSEGVFNEKLFF.

The chain is built from TRBV6-5 and TRBJ1-5; D may be TRBD1 (5 bases). V was trimmed by 2 bases and J by 3 bases, leaving 11 bases between them. Germline V lookup: CDR1 MNHEY, CDR2 SVGAGI. The CDR3 length is 15 residues. The CDR3, as DNA: TGTGCCAGCAGTTACGAGGACATATACAATCAGCCCCAGCATTTT. As protein: CASSYEDIYNQPQHF.

The chain carries TRBV7-2 and TRBJ1-2, with D maybe TRBD1 (6 bases). The CDR3 length is 16 residues. The germline CDR1 and CDR2 sequences are SGHTA and FQGNSA. Trimming removed 1 base at V and 5 bases at J, with 17 bases between. CDR3 coding DNA: TGTGCCAGCAGCTTAGAATATAGTACAGGGATATATGGCTACACCTTC. Encoded protein: CASSLEYSTGIYGYTF.

This clone has a handful of counts. The rearrangement links TRBV2 to TRBJ1-1; TRBD1 might be the D (5 bases). The CDR3 sequence is 13 residues long. Trimming left V 6 bases short and J 3 bases short, with 11 bases between. From germline, CDR1 is SNHLY and CDR2 FYNNEI. This CDR3 reads CASRGRWDTEAFF. CDR3 nucleotide sequence: TGTGCCAGCAGGGGGCGATGGGACACTGAAGCTTTCTTT.

The chain couples TRBV7-8 to TRBJ2-7; 9 positions match TRBD1. The CDR3 spans 22 residues. V lost 2 bases and J lost 2; bases outside the gene matches: 25. Germline values: CDR1 SGHVS, CDR2 FQNEAQ. As DNA, the CDR3 is TGTGCCAGCAGCTTAAGGGTGCGACCCTTAACGACCGGGACAGGGAGGACCTACGAGCAGTACTTC. Its protein is CASSLRVRPLTTGTGRTYEQYF.

The chain couples TRBV4-1 to TRBJ2-3, with D maybe TRBD1 (7 bases). Trimming left V 0 bases short and J 7 bases short, with 11 bases between. The CDR3 is made up of 14 amino acids. Germline assignment: CDR1 MGHRA and CDR2 YSYEKL. CDR3 in amino acids: CASSQDQGGNTQYF. CDR3 DNA: TGCGCCAGCAGCCAAGACCAGGGGGGCAATACGCAGTATTTT.

The chain carries TRBV19 and TRBJ2-2, with TRBD2 matching over 14 bases. The CDR3 is 18 amino acids. CDR1 is LNHDA, CDR2 SQIVND, per germline (reference sequence). V dropped 3 bases and J dropped 7; count of bases not matched to a gene: 10. The CDR3 DNA sequence: TGTGCCAGTAGTATCCTCGCGGGACTAGCGGGAGCGGGCGGGGAGCTGTTTTTT. Encoded protein: CASSILAGLAGAGGELFF.

CDR3 protein: CASSATGGELRGYTF. The CDR3 coding sequence is TGTGCCAGCAGTGCGACAGGGGGCGAACTGCGCGGCTACACCTTC. The gene calls are TRBV27 and TRBJ1-2, with 10 bases identical to TRBD1. Trimming took 5 bases from V and 8 from J; bases not matched to a gene: 11. There are 15 residues in the CDR3. Germline V gene lookup returns CDR1 MNHEY and CDR2 SMNVEV (reference sequence).

CDR3 loop: CASRHSGGSTDTQYF. The CDR3 DNA sequence: TGTGCCAGCAGACACAGCGGGGGTAGCACAGATACGCAGTATTTT. The chain uses TRBV6-5 and TRBJ2-3; TRBD2 matches 8 bases. Looked up from germline, CDR1 is MNHEY and CDR2 is SVGAGI. J was trimmed by 0 bases and V by 6 bases; bases with no gene match: 5. The CDR3 has 15 residues.

This clone was seen a single time. The CDR3 region is CSLGTSGGGSEQFF. CDR3 DNA: TGCAGTCTGGGGACTAGCGGGGGGGGGAGTGAGCAGTTCTTC. This chain joins TRBV29-1 and TRBJ2-1; 16 bases match TRBD2. Germline loops: CDR1 SQVTM, CDR2 ANQGSEA. This CDR3 is 14 amino acids long.

This chain joins TRBV28 and TRBJ2-1, with 7 bases that match TRBD2. V shed 5 bases, J shed 2 bases, and the junction held 9 bases outside the gene matches. The CDR3 length is 16 residues. Germline CDR1 MDHEN, CDR2 SYDVKM. In DNA, the CDR3 is TGTGCCAGCAGTGGGGAAGCGGGAAGACCCTACAATGAGCAGTTCTTC. This codes for CASSGEAGRPYNEQFF.